Below are 28 T cell receptor beta chains sequenced from a single sample in a study of PD-L1 blockade in urothelial cancer. Sequencing used immunoSEQ multiplex PCR; TCRdb keeps in-frame clones, though not all of them. This table holds some 51,000 clones, more than 75% found once. Stated time point: peripheral blood 6 weeks after treatment start. The sample in question was PBMCs, obtained around atezolizumab (anti-PD-L1) treatment. These receptors all come from a man in his fifties or sixties with urothelial cancer.

V is TRBV6-1 and J is TRBJ1-2, with a possible D match to TRBD1 (5 bases). CDR3 length: 14 residues. Germline V gene lookup returns CDR1 MNHNS and CDR2 SASEGT. V shed 3 bases and J shed 5 bases, with 13 bases lying between them. The CDR3 region has the DNA TGTGCCAGCAGTGAGGAGGGGAGGAGATATGGCTACACCTTC. Encoded protein: CASSEEGRRYGYTF.

The chain recombines TRBV4-3 with TRBJ2-7; 10 bases match TRBD2. This CDR3 is built from 16 residues. CDR1 and CDR2 from the germline V gene are LGHNA and YSLEER. J gave up 6 bases and V 0 bases, and 8 bases lay outside the gene matches. As DNA, the CDR3 is TGCGCCAGCAGCCAAGAACTTGATTTAGCGGGAGGCGAGCAGTACTTC. Translated: CASSQELDLAGGEQYF.

This chain uses TRBV7-9 with TRBJ2-7; D remains ambiguous. The CDR3 is 13 residues long. Trimming shortened V by 0 bases and J by 7 bases, and 10 bases separated the two germline ends. From germline, CDR1 is SEHNR and CDR2 FQNEAQ (reference sequence). In nucleotides, the CDR3 is TGTGCCAGCAGCTTAGCAAACACGAGGGAGCAGTACTTC. This encodes CASSLANTREQYF.

For the CDR3, the DNA is TGTGCCAGCAGCGCCGGACAGGGGGCGGCCTACGAGCAGTACTTC. Residues: CASSAGQGAAYEQYF. V usage is TRBV9 and J usage is TRBJ2-7; 11 bases agree with TRBD1. J lost 2 bases, V lost 3 bases, and 4 bases had no gene match. Per the germline V gene, CDR1 is SGDLS and CDR2 is YYNGEE. There are 15 residues in the CDR3. The full variable domain, with the rest looked up from reference TRBV9 and TRBJ2-7, is DSGVTQTPKHLITATGQRVTLRCSPRSGDLSVYWYQQSLDQGLQFLIQYYNGEERAKGNILERFSAQQFPDLHSELNLSSLELGDSALYFCASSAGQGAAYEQYFGPGTRLTVT.

The J gene is TRBJ1-1, the V gene TRBV5-1, with 8 bases matching TRBD1. V was pared by 1 base and J by 11 bases, with 10 bases of the junction left unmatched. Germline CDR1 is SGHRS and CDR2 is YFSETQ. CDR3 size: 14 residues. This chain's CDR3 is CASSLSWDRPRAFF. In nucleotides, the CDR3 is TGCGCCAGCAGCTTGTCTTGGGACAGGCCTCGTGCTTTCTTT.

This clone was seen a handful of times. V usage is TRBV2 and J usage is TRBJ2-2; 7 bases are a match to TRBD1. Germline loops: CDR1 SNHLY, CDR2 FYNNEI. This CDR3 is built from 15 residues. The J segment lost 1 base and the V segment lost 6 bases, leaving 5 bases of the junction unmatched. The CDR3: CASSFRQGNTGELFF. In DNA, the CDR3 is TGTGCCAGCAGCTTCCGACAGGGGAACACCGGGGAGCTGTTTTTT.

The V call is TRBV5-6, the J call TRBJ2-5, with D perhaps TRBD2 (5 bases). V dropped 0 bases and J dropped 7 bases, with 7 bases sitting between them. The CDR3 is made up of 12 amino acids. Germline CDR1 SGHDT, CDR2 YYEEEE. The CDR3 sequence: CASSLGLATQYF. As DNA, the CDR3 is TGTGCCAGCAGCTTGGGTCTAGCGACCCAGTACTTC.

The rearrangement joins TRBV10-3 to TRBJ1-2, with 12 nucleotides matching TRBD1. This CDR3 has 16 residues. Germline trimming cut 4 bases from V and 4 bases from J; bases unmatched to any gene: 7. Germline-derived CDR1 and CDR2 are ENHRY and SYGVKD. The CDR3 reads CAISAEGDRGLYGYTF. The CDR3, as DNA: TGTGCCATCAGTGCGGAAGGGGACAGGGGGCTCTATGGCTACACCTTC.

This chain joins TRBV30 and TRBJ2-7, with TRBD1 matching 8 bases. CDR1 is GTSNPN and CDR2 is SVGIG in the germline V gene (reference sequence). J gave up 2 bases and V 2 bases, and 8 bases lay outside the gene matches. The CDR3 spans 15 residues. CDR3 sequence (DNA): TGTGCCTGGAGTCGACAGGGGTTCGTTACCTACGAGCAGTACTTC. Encoded protein: CAWSRQGFVTYEQYF. The entire variable domain, with the rest obtained from reference TRBV30 and TRBJ2-7, is as follows: SQTIHQWPATLVQPVGSPLSLECTVEGTSNPNLYWYRQAAGRGLQLLFYSVGIGQISSEVPQNLSASRPQDRQFILSSKKLLLSDSGFYLCAWSRQGFVTYEQYFGPGTRLTVT.

This clone has more than one count but fewer than ten. This sequence joins TRBV5-4 and TRBJ1-1; D call uncertain. The CDR3 spans 15 residues. The germline V and J ends were trimmed by 3 bases and 2 bases, with 14 bases remaining between them. Germline assignment: CDR1 SGHNT and CDR2 YYREEE (reference sequence). The CDR3 DNA follows: TGTGCCAGCAGCTCTGGACGCGGGGTAAACACTGAAGCTTTCTTT. Translated, it gives CASSSGRGVNTEAFF.

DNA of the CDR3: TGTGCCAGCAGCTTTCCCCAGGGTCACACTGAAGCTTTCTTT. This gives the protein CASSFPQGHTEAFF. J is TRBJ1-1 and V is TRBV5-6; TRBD1 is a possible D gene (5 bases). The ends were cut back, 2 bases at V and 3 bases at J, with 11 bases in the middle. CDR3 length: 14 residues. CDR1 and CDR2 from the germline V gene are SGHDT and YYEEEE.

The rearrangement links TRBV7-6 to TRBJ1-4; 7 positions match TRBD1. The germline gives CDR1 SGHVS, CDR2 FNYEAQ. The ends lost 5 bases at V and 5 bases at J; junction bases unmatched: 5. The CDR3 contains 14 residues. In DNA form, the CDR3 reads TGTGCCAGCAGCGAGGACAGGCTGAATGAAAAACTGTTTTTT. This translates into CASSEDRLNEKLFF.

This rearrangement joins TRBV7-3 to TRBJ2-3, with a tentative D call TRBD2 (5 bases). In germline, CDR1 is SGHTA, CDR2 FQGTGA. V dropped 5 bases and J dropped 7 bases, with 19 bases sitting between them. The CDR3 is 15 amino acids. As DNA, the CDR3 is TGTGCCAGCAGCGGACCGGGATCCCGGGGATATACGCAGTATTTT. The encoded protein is CASSGPGSRGYTQYF.

The chain joins TRBV5-4 to TRBJ2-7; 7 bases line up with TRBD2. The CDR3 is made up of 12 amino acids. Per germline, CDR1 SGHNT and CDR2 YYREEE (reference sequence). The junction had 3 bases not matched to a gene; V was cut back by 7 bases and J by 2 bases. The CDR3 nucleotides read TGTGCCAGCGGGGGAGGGGCCTACGAGCAGTACTTC. This gives the protein CASGGGAYEQYF.

This CDR3 reads CASSSAYRDTYGYTF. CDR3 sequence (DNA): TGTGCCAGCAGCTCCGCATACCGGGACACCTATGGCTACACCTTC. This chain joins TRBV11-2 and TRBJ1-2; D may be TRBD1 (6 bases). CDR3 length equals 15 residues. V dropped 4 bases and J dropped 4 bases, with 16 bases sitting between them. Per germline, CDR1 SGHAT and CDR2 FQNNGV.

V gene TRBV9 combines with J gene TRBJ2-3; D not certain. V lost 3 bases, J lost 3 bases, and 8 bases lay in between. Germline lookup yields CDR1 SGDLS and CDR2 YYNGEE. This CDR3 has 13 residues. The CDR3 DNA sequence: TGTGCCAGCAGCGCCCGGTGGACAGATACGCAGTATTTT. Translation gives CASSARWTDTQYF. The entire variable domain, with the rest obtained from reference TRBV9 and TRBJ2-3, is as follows: DSGVTQTPKHLITATGQRVTLRCSPRSGDLSVYWYQQSLDQGLQFLIQYYNGEERAKGNILERFSAQQFPDLHSELNLSSLELGDSALYFCASSARWTDTQYFGPGTRLTVL.

The table lists this clone with a few counts. The V call is TRBV29-1, the J call TRBJ1-1; tentatively, D is TRBD1 (6 bases). Germline lookup yields CDR1 SQVTM and CDR2 ANQGSEA. Trimming removed 6 bases from V and 4 bases from J, with 15 bases in between. The CDR3 is made up of 13 amino acids. CDR3 residues: CSVDTGRGTEAFF. In DNA, the CDR3 is TGCAGCGTGGATACAGGGAGGGGCACTGAAGCTTTCTTT.

The chain joins TRBV18 to TRBJ2-3, with TRBD2 matching over 7 bases. Per germline, CDR1 KGHSH and CDR2 LQKENI. The V and J ends lost 1 base and 0 bases, in that order; junction bases with no gene match: 7. The CDR3 covers 17 residues. The CDR3 bases are TGTGCCAGCTCACCACAAGGTGGGGGGGGGAGCACAGATACGCAGTATTTT. Encoded protein: CASSPQGGGGSTDTQYF. Combining the CDR3 with reference TRBV18 and TRBJ2-3 gives the whole variable domain NAGVMQNPRHLVRRRGQEARLRCSPMKGHSHVYWYRQLPEEGLKFMVYLQKENIIDESGMPKERFSAEFPKEGPSILRIQQVVRGDSAAYFCASSPQGGGGSTDTQYFGPGTRLTVL.

This clone was seen a few times. The chain employs TRBV5-1 and TRBJ2-5; 8 nucleotides line up with TRBD1. CDR3 length: 15 residues. The J segment lost 3 bases and the V segment lost 3 bases, leaving 7 bases of the junction unmatched. Germline CDR1 and CDR2: SGHRS and YFSETQ. The CDR3 coding sequence is TGCGCCAGCAGCTCCACAGGGGGGAACAAAGAGACCCAGTACTTC. It codes for CASSSTGGNKETQYF.

CDR3 nucleotides: TGTGCCAGCAGAAACACCGGGACAGGGTTGTATCAAATAGGAGAAAAACTGTTTTTT. Its translation is CASRNTGTGLYQIGEKLFF. The chain links TRBV2 to TRBJ1-4; TRBD1 matches 9 bases. V lost 6 bases, J lost 8 bases, and 22 bases stayed unmatched. The CDR3 length is 19 residues. CDR1 and CDR2 from the germline V gene are SNHLY and FYNNEI.

In nucleotides, the CDR3 is TGTGCCAGCAGTTTATCGAATACCAGGGGAGCGAATTCTGAAGCTTTCTTT. Translated, it gives CASSLSNTRGANSEAFF. The chain recombines TRBV27 with TRBJ1-1, with D perhaps TRBD1 (6 bases). Trimming left V 0 bases short and J 6 bases short, with 20 bases between. This CDR3 is 17 amino acids long. From germline, CDR1 is MNHEY and CDR2 SMNVEV (reference sequence).

This chain uses TRBV29-1 with TRBJ1-2; the match to TRBD1 covers 7 bases. Germline trimming cut 7 bases from V and 5 bases from J; bases unmatched to any gene: 7. The CDR3 is 12 amino acids. Germline V gene lookup returns CDR1 SQVTM and CDR2 ANQGSEA. The CDR3 reads CSAVGTDYGYTF. CDR3 DNA: TGCAGCGCCGTTGGGACAGATTATGGCTACACCTTC.

The chain links TRBV11-2 to TRBJ1-4; D is undetermined. Trimming took 4 bases from V and 0 from J, leaving 9 bases between them. CDR1 SGHAT and CDR2 FQNNGV come from the germline V gene. CDR3 length: 15 amino acids. The CDR3 reads CASSSDTATNEKLFF. The CDR3 region has the DNA TGTGCCAGCAGCTCAGACACAGCAACTAATGAAAAACTGTTTTTT.

This sequence joins TRBV30 and TRBJ1-3; D gene uncertain. The CDR3 consists of 14 residues. The ends were cut back, 0 bases at V and 0 bases at J, with 6 bases in the middle. The germline V gene has CDR1 GTSNPN and CDR2 SVGIG (reference sequence). The CDR3 DNA sequence: TGTGCCTGGAGTGTATCGTTCTCTGGAAACACCATATATTTT. This gives the protein CAWSVSFSGNTIYF.

The chain recombines TRBV27 with TRBJ2-1; 9 positions agree with TRBD2. Germline trimming cut 4 bases from V and 7 bases from J; bases unmatched to any gene: 8. This CDR3 has 15 residues. Looked up from germline, CDR1 is MNHEY and CDR2 is SMNVEV (reference sequence). Written as DNA, the CDR3 is TGTGCCAGCAGTTCAGCGGGGGGCCCAAGGAATGAGCAGTTCTTC. Protein: CASSSAGGPRNEQFF.

This clone appeared once. DNA of the CDR3: TGTGCCAGCAGCTTCGAAGGGGGCGCGAATCAGCCCCAGCATTTT. Protein product: CASSFEGGANQPQHF. The V gene is TRBV5-4, the J gene TRBJ1-5, with TRBD1 matching over 7 bases. The CDR3 consists of 15 residues. V dropped 2 bases and J dropped 4; count of bases not matched to a gene: 6. Germline values: CDR1 SGHNT, CDR2 YYREEE (reference sequence).

The V and J genes are TRBV11-1 and TRBJ1-1, with D possibly TRBD1 on 6 matching bases. From germline, CDR1 is SGHAT and CDR2 FQDESV (reference sequence). The CDR3 is 15 residues long. Trimming cost V 0 bases and J 4 bases, with 12 bases left between them. CDR3 region: CASSLARQAFTEAFF. CDR3 in DNA: TGTGCCAGCAGCTTAGCCCGACAGGCCTTCACTGAAGCTTTCTTT.

The chain couples TRBV28 to TRBJ2-7; 7 bases match TRBD2. The V gene's germline CDR1 is MDHEN and CDR2 SYDVKM. This CDR3 contains 16 residues. The ends lost 2 bases at V and 3 bases at J; junction bases unmatched: 10. The CDR3 reads CASSLMSGEGYYEQYF. DNA of the CDR3: TGTGCCAGCAGTTTAATGTCGGGGGAGGGTTACTACGAGCAGTACTTC.